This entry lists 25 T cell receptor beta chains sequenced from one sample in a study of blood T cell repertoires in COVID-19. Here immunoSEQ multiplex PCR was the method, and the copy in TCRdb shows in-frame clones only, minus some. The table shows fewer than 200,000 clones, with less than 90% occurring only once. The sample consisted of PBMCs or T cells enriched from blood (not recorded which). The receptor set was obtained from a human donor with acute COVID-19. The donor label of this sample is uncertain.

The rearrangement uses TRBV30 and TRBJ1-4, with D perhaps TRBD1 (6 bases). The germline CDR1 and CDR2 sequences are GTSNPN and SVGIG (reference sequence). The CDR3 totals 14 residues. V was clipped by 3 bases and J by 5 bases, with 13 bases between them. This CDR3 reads CAWRDSLGNEKLFF. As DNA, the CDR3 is TGTGCCTGGAGGGACAGCCTGGGGAATGAAAAACTGTTTTTT.

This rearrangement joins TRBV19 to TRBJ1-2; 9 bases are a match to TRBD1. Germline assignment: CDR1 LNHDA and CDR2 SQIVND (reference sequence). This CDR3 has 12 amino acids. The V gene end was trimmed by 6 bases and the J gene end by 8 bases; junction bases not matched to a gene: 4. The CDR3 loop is CASRQGARGYTF. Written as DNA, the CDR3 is TGTGCCAGTAGACAGGGGGCGCGAGGCTACACCTTC. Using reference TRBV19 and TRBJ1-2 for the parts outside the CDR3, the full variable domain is DGGITQSPKYLFRKEGQNVTLSCEQNLNHDAMYWYRQDPGQGLRLIYYSQIVNDFQKGDIAEGYSVSREKKESFPLTVTSAQKNPTAFYLCASRQGARGYTFGSGTRLTVV.

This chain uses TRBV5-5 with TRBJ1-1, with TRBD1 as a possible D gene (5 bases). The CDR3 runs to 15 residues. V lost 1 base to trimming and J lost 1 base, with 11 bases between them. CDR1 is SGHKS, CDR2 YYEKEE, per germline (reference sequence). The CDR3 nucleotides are TGTGCCAGCAGCTTGAGTTGGACATCGAACACTGAAGCTTTCTTT. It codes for CASSLSWTSNTEAFF. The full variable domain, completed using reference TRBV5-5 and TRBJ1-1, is DAGVTQSPTHLIKTRGQQVTLRCSPISGHKSVSWYQQVLGQGPQFIFQYYEKEERGRGNFPDRFSARQFPNYSSELNVNALLLGDSALYLCASSLSWTSNTEAFFGQGTRLTVV.

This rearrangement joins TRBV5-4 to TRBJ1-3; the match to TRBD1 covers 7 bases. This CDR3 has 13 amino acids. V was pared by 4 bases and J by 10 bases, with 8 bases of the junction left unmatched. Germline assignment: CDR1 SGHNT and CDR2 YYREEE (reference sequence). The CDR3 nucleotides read TGTGCCAGCAGCCCATTGACAGGGAGTACCATATATTTT. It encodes CASSPLTGSTIYF.

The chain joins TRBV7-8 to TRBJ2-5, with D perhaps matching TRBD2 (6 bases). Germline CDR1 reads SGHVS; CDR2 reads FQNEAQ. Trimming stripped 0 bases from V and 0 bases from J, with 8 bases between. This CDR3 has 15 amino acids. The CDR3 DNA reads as TGTGCCAGCAGCTTAGCGGGAGGCAACCAAGAGACCCAGTACTTC. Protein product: CASSLAGGNQETQYF.

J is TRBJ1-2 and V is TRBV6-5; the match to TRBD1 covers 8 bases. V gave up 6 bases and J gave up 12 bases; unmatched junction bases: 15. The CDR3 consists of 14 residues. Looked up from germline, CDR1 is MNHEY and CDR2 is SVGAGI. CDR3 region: CASRFFQDREGNTF. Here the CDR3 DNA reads TGTGCCAGCAGGTTTTTCCAGGACAGGGAGGGGAACACCTTC.

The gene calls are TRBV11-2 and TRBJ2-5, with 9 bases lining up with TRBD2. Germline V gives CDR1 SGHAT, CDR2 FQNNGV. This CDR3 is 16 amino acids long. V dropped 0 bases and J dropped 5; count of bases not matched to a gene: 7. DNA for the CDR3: TGTGCCAGCAGCTTAGAGGGGAGCGGGGGGTCCGAGACCCAGTACTTC. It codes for CASSLEGSGGSETQYF.

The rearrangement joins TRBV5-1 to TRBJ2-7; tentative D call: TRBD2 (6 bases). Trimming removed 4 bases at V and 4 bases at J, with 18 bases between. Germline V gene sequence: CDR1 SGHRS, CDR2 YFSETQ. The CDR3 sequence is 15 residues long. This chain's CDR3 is CASSTGPGAPYEQYF. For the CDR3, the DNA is TGCGCCAGCAGCACGGGGCCGGGAGCTCCTTACGAGCAGTACTTC.

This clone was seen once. In nucleotides, the CDR3 is TGTGCCAGCAGTGAAGTAGCGGGGGGCACAGATACGCAGTATTTT. This codes for CASSEVAGGTDTQYF. The chain couples TRBV6-1 to TRBJ2-3, with TRBD2 identical over 9 bases. CDR1 and CDR2 (germline): MNHNS, SASEGT. This CDR3 comprises 15 residues. J gave up 1 base and V 1 base, and 0 bases lay outside the gene matches.

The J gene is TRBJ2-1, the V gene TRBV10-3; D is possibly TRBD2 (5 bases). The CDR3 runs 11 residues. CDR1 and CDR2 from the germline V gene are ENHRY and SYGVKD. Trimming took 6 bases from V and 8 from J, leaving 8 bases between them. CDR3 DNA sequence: TGTGCCATCAGCGATAGCGATGAGCAGTTCTTC. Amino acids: CAISDSDEQFF.

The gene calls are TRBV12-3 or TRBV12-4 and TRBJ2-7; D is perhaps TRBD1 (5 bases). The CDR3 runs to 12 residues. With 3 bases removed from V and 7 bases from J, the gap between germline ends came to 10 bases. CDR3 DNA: TGTGCCAGCAGTTTGGTAGGGGATGAGCAGTACTTC. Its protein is CASSLVGDEQYF.

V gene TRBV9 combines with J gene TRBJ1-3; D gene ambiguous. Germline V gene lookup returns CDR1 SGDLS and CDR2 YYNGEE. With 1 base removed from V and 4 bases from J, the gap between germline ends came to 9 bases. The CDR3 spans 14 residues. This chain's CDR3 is CASSVSTRGNTIYF. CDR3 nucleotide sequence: TGTGCCAGCAGCGTAAGTACGAGAGGAAACACCATATATTTT.

The CDR3 nucleotides read TGTGCCAGCAGCTTAACGAGGGATAATTCACCCCTCCACTTT. As protein: CASSLTRDNSPLHF. V gene TRBV7-2 combines with J gene TRBJ1-6, with D uncertain. CDR3 size: 14 residues. V was cut by 2 bases and J by 5 bases, with 7 bases left in between. Per the germline V gene, CDR1 is SGHTA and CDR2 is FQGNSA.

The CDR3: CATSDSRQGNEQYF. The CDR3 DNA follows: TGTGCCACCAGTGATTCAAGACAGGGGAACGAGCAGTACTTC. The chain is built from TRBV24-1 and TRBJ2-7, with 8 bases fitting TRBD1. V lost 2 bases and J lost 5; bases outside the gene matches: 4. Germline assignment: CDR1 KGHDR and CDR2 SFDVKD. This CDR3 comprises 14 residues.

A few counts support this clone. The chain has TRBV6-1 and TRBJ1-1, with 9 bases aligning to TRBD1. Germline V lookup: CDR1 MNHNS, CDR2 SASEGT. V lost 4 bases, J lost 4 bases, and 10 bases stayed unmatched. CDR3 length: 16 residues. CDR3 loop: CASSVQDRGRGTEAFF. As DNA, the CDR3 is TGTGCCAGCAGTGTCCAGGACAGGGGTAGAGGCACTGAAGCTTTCTTT.

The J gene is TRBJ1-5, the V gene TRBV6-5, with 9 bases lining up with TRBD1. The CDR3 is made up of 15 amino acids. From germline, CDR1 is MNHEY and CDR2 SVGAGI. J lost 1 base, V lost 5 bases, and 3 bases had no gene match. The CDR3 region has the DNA TGTGCCAGCAGTCCCGGGACAGGGAGCAATCAGCCCCAGCATTTT. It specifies CASSPGTGSNQPQHF.

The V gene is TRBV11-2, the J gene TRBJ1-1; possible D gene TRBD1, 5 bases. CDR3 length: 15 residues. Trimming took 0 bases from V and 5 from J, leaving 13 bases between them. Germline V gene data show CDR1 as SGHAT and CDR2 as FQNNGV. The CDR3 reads CASSLDLVGGTEAFF. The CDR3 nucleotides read TGTGCCAGCAGCTTAGATCTGGTCGGGGGAACTGAAGCTTTCTTT.

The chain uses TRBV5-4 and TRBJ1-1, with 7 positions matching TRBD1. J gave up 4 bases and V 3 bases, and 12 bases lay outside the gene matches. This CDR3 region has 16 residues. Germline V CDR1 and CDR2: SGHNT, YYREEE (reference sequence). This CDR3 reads CASSSLRLDRSTEAFF. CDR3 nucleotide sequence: TGTGCCAGCAGCTCTCTCCGATTGGACAGGTCCACTGAAGCTTTCTTT.

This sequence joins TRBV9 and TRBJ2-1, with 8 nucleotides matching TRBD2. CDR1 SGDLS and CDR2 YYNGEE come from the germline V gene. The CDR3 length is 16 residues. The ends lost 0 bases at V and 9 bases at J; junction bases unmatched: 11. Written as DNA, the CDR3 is TGTGCCAGCAGCGTAGCGGGGGGGGGCCTCCGTCCTGAGCAGTTCTTC. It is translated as CASSVAGGGLRPEQFF.

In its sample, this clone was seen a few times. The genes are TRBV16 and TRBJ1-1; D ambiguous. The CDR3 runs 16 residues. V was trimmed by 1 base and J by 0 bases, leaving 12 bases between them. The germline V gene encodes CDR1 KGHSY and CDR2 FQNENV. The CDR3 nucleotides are TGTGCCAGCAGCCAATTGGCGGCCCTTCTGAACACTGAAGCTTTCTTT. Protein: CASSQLAALLNTEAFF.

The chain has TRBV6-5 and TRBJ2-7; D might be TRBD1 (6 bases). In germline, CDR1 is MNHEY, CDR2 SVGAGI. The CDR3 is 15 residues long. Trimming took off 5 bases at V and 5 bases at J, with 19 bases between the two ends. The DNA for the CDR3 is TGTGCCAGCAGTCCATCTTGGGGGCGCGAAGACGAGCAGTACTTC. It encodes CASSPSWGREDEQYF.

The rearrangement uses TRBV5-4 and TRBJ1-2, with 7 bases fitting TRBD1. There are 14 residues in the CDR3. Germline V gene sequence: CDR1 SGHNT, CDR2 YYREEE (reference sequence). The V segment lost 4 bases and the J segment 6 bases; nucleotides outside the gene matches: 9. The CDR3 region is CASSLRQGGHGYTF. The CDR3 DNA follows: TGTGCCAGCAGCCTGCGACAGGGAGGCCATGGCTACACCTTC.

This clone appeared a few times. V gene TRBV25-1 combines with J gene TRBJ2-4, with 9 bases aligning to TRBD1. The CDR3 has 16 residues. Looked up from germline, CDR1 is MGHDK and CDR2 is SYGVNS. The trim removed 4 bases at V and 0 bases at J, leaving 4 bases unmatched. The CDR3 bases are TGTGCCAGCAGTGTGGGACAGGGTTTAGCCAAAAACATTCAGTACTTC. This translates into CASSVGQGLAKNIQYF. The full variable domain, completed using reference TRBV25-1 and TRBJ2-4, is EADIYQTPRYLVIGTGKKITLECSQTMGHDKMYWYQQDPGMELHLIHYSYGVNSTEKGDLSSESTVSRIRTEHFPLTLESARPSHTSQYLCASSVGQGLAKNIQYFGAGTRLSVL.

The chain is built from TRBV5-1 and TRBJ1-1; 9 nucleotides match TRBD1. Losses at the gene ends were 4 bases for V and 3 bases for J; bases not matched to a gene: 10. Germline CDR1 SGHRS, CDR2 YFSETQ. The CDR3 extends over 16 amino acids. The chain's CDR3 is CASSVYRGRGDTEAFF. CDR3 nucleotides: TGCGCCAGCAGCGTTTACAGGGGGCGTGGGGACACTGAAGCTTTCTTT.

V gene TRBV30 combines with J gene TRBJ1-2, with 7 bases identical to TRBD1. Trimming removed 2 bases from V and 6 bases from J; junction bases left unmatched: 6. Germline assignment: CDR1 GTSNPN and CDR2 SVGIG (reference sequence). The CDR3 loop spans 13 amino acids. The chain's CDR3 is CAWSLDRWNGYTF. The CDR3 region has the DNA TGTGCCTGGAGTCTGGACAGGTGGAATGGCTACACCTTC.